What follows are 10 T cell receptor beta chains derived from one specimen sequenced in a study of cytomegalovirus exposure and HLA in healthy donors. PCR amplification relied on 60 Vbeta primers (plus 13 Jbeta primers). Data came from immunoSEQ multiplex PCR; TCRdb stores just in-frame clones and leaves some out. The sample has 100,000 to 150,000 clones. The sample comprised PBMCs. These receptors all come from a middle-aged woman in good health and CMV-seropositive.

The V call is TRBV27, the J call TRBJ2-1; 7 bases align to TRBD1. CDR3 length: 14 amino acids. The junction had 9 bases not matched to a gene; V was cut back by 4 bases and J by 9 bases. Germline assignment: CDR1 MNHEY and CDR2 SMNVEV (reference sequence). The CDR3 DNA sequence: TGTGCCAGCAGTTCCTATTCGACAGGGTCTGAGCAGTTCTTC. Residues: CASSSYSTGSEQFF.

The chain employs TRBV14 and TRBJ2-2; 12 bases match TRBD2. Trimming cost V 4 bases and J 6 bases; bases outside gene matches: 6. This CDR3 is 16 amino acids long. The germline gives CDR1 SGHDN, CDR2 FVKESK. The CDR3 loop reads CASSRRLAGVAGELFF. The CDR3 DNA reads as TGTGCCAGCAGCCGGCGACTAGCGGGAGTCGCCGGGGAGCTGTTTTTT.

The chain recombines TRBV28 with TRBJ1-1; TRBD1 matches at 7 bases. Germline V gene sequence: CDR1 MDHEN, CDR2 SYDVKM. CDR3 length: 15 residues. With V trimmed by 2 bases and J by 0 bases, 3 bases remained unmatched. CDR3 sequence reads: CASSLDRALNTEAFF. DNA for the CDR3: TGTGCCAGCAGTTTAGACAGGGCCTTGAACACTGAAGCTTTCTTT. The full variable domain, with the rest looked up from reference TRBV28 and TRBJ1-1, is DVKVTQSSRYLVKRTGEKVFLECVQDMDHENMFWYRQDPGLGLRLIYFSYDVKMKEKGDIPEGYSVSREKKERFSLILESASTNQTSMYLCASSLDRALNTEAFFGQGTRLTVV.

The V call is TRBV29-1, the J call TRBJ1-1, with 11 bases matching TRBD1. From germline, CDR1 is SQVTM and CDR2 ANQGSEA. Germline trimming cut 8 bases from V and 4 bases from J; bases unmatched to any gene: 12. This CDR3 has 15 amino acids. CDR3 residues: CSTAGQGARGTEAFF. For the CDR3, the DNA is TGCAGCACCGCTGGACAGGGGGCGCGGGGCACTGAAGCTTTCTTT.

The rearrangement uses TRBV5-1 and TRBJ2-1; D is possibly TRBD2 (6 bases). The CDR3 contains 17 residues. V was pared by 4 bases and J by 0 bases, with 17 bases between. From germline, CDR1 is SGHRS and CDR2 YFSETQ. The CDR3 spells CASSPRTISSSYNEQFF. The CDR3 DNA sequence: TGCGCCAGCAGCCCGCGGACTATTAGTAGCTCCTACAATGAGCAGTTCTTC. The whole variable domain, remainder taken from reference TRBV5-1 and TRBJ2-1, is KAGVTQTPRYLIKTRGQQVTLSCSPISGHRSVSWYQQTPGQGLQFLFEYFSETQRNKGNFPGRFSGRQFSNSRSEMNVSTLELGDSALYLCASSPRTISSSYNEQFFGPGTRLTVL.

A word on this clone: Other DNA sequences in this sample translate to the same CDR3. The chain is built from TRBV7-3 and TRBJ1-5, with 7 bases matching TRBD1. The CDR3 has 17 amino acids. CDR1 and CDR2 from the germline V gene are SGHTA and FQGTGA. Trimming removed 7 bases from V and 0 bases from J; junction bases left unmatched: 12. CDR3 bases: TGTGCCAGCAACAGACAGGGCCCCCTTTCTAGCAATCAGCCCCAGCATTTT. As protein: CASNRQGPLSSNQPQHF.

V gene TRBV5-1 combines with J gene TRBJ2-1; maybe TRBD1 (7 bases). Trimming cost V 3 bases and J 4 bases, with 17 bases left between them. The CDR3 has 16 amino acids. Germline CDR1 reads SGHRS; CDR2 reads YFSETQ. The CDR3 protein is CASSSETGRRYNEQFF. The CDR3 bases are TGCGCCAGCAGCTCTGAGACAGGGAGGAGATACAATGAGCAGTTCTTC.

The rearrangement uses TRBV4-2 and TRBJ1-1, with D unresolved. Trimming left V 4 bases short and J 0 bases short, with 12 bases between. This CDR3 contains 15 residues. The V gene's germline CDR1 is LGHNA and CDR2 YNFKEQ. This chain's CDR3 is CASSRERELNTEAFF. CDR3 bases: TGTGCCAGCAGCCGCGAACGGGAATTGAACACTGAAGCTTTCTTT.

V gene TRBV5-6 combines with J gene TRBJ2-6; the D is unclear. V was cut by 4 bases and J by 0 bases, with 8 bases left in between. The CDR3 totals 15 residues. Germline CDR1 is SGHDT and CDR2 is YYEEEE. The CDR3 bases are TGTGCCAGCAGCCCCTATGGCTCTGGGGCCAACGTCCTGACTTTC. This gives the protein CASSPYGSGANVLTF.

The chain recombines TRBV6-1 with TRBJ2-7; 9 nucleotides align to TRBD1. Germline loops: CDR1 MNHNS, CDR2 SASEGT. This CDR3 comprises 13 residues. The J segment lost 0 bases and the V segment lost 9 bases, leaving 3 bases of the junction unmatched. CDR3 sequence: CASGDRASYEQYF. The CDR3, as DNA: TGTGCCAGTGGGGACAGGGCCTCCTACGAGCAGTACTTC.